This TCR beta chain was retrieved from a study of tumor-infiltrating lymphocytes in oesophageal squamous cell carcinoma. A single record per CDR3 protein comes from TCRdb applying MiXCR to the PCR reads. The sample carries roughly 13,000 distinct CDR3 sequences, approximately 50% recorded once. This clonotype has just a few counts. Germline and junction disagree at one end, which may indicate a read error. The CDR3 contains 16 residues. Germline CDR1 reads SGDLS; CDR2 reads YYNGEE. The V gene is TRBV9, the J gene TRBJ2-3; D is tentatively TRBD1 or TRBD2 (5 bases each). Material: normal esophageal tissue next to the tumor. The receptor's source is a male donor with esophageal squamous cell carcinoma. CDR3 sequence reads: CASSVLGDPRTDTQYF. DNA of the CDR3: TGTGCCAGCAGTGTTTTGGGGGACCCACGCACGGATACGCAGTATTTT.